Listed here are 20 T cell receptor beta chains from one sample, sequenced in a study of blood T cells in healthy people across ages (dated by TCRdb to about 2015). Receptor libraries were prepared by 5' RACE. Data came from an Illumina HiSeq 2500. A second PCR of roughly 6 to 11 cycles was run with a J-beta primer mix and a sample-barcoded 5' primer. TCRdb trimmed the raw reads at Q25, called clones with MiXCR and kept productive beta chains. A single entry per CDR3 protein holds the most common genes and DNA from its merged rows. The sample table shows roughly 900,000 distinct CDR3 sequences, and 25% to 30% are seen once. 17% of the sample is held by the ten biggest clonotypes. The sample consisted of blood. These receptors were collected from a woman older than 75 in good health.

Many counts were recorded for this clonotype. The CDR3 loop reads CASSFGGETYNEQFF. The CDR3 DNA reads as TGTGCCAGCAGCTTCGGGGGTGAAACCTACAATGAGCAGTTCTTC. V usage is TRBV7-2 and J usage is TRBJ2-1; perhaps TRBD2 as D (6 bases). Germline V gives CDR1 SGHTA, CDR2 FQGNSA. V lost 3 bases to trimming and J lost 2 bases, with 11 bases between them. The CDR3 is made up of 15 amino acids.

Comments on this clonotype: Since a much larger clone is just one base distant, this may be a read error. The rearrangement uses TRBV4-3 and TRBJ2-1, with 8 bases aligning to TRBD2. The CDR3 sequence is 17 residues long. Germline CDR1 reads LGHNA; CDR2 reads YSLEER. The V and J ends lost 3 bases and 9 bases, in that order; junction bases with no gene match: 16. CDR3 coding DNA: TGCGCCAGCAGCCAGAGGGGCCGAGCGGGGGAGGGGGGTGAGCAGTTCTTC. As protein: CASSQRGRAGEGGEQFF.

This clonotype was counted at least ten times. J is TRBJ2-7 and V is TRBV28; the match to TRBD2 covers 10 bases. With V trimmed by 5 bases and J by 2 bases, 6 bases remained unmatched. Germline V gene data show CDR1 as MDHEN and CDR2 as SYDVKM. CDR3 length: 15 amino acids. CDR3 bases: TGTGCCAGCAGTCCCTGGACTAGCGGTGCCTACGAGCAGTACTTC. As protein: CASSPWTSGAYEQYF.

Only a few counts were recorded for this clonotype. The CDR3 DNA is TGTGCCAGCAGCTCGGGCCACAGGGCTGTGAGGACTGAAGCTTTCTTT. Its protein is CASSSGHRAVRTEAFF. The chain combines TRBV13 with TRBJ1-1; D perhaps matches TRBD1 (6 bases). This CDR3 region has 16 residues. Germline loops: CDR1 PRHDT, CDR2 FYEKMQ (reference sequence). V was cut by 4 bases and J by 5 bases, with 20 bases left in between.

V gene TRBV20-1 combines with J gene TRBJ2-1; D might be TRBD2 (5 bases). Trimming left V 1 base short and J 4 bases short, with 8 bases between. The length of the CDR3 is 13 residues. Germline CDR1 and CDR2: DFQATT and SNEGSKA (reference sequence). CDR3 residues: CSARVERYNEQFF. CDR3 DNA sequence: TGCAGTGCTAGAGTCGAGCGGTACAATGAGCAGTTCTTC.

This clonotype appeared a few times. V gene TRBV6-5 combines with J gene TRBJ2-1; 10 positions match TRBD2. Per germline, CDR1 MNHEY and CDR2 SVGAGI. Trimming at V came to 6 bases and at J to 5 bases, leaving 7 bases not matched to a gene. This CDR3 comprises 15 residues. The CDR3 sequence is CASSHGTSDHNEQFF. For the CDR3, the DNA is TGTGCCAGCAGCCATGGGACTAGCGACCACAATGAGCAGTTCTTC.

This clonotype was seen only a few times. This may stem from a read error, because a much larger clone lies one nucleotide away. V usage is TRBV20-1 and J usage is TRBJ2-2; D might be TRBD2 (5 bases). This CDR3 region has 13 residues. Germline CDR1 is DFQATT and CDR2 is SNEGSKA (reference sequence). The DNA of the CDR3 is TGCAGTGCTAGAGGCTTTCTAACCGGGGAGCGGTTTTTT. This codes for CSARGFLTGERFF.

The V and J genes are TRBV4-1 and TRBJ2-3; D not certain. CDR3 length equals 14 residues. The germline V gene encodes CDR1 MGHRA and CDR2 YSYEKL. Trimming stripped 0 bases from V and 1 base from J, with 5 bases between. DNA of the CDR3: TGCGCCAGCAGCCAAGATCAGGGCACAGATACGCAGTATTTT. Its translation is CASSQDQGTDTQYF.

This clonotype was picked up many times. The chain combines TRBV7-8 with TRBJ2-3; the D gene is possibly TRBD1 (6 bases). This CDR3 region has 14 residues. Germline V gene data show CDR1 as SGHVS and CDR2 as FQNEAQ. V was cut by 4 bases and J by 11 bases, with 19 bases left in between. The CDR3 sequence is CASSSGQPPEMQYF. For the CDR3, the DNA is TGTGCCAGCAGCTCTGGACAGCCCCCAGAGATGCAGTATTTT.

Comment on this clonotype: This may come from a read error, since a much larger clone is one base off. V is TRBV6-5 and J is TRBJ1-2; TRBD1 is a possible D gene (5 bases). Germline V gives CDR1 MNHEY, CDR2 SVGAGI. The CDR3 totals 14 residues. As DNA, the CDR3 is TGTGCCAGCAGTTTAGAGCCAGGGTCCTATGGCTGCACCTTC. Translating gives CASSLEPGSYGCTF.

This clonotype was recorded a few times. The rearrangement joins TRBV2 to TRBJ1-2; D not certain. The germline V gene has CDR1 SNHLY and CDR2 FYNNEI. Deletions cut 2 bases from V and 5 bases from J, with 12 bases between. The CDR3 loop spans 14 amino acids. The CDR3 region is CASSEMGSRYGYTF. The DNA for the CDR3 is TGTGCCAGCAGTGAAATGGGTTCGCGGTATGGCTACACCTTC.

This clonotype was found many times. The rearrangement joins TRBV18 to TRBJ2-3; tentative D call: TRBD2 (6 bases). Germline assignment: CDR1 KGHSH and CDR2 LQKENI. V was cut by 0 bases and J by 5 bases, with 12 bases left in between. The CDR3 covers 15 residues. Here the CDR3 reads CASSPPGEVRDTQYF. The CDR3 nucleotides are TGTGCCAGCTCACCACCGGGGGAGGTGCGAGATACGCAGTATTTT.

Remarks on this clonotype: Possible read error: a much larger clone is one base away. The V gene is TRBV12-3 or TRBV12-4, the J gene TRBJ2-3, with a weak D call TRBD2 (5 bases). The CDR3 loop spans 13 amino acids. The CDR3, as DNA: TGTGCCGGCAGGCGGACTCCAATAAGCGCGCAGTATTTT. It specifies CAGRRTPISAQYF.

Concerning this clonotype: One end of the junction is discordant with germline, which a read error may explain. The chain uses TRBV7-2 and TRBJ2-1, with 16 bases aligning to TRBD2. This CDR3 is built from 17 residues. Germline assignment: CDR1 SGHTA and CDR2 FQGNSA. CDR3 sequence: CASSLVGLAGGYNEQFF. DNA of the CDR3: TGTGCCAGCAGCTTAGTGGGACTAGCGGGAGGGTACAATGAGCAGTTCTTT.

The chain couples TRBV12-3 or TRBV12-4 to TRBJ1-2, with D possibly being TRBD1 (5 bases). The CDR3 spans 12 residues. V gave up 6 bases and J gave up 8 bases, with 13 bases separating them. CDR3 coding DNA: TGTGCCAGCAGGATGCAGGGAGACGGCTACACCTTC. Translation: CASRMQGDGYTF.

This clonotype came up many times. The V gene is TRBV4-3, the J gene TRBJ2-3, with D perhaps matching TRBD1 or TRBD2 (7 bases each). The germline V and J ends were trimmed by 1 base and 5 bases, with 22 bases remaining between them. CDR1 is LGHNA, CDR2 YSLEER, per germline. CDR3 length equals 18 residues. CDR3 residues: CASSQGRRQGGFRDTQYF. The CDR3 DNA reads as TGCGCCAGCAGCCAAGGCCGGAGACAGGGAGGGTTCAGAGATACGCAGTATTTT.

The CDR3 nucleotides are TGTGCCAGCAGTTATGCGGTCACCAGCAATCAGCCCCAGCATTTT. Translating it yields CASSYAVTSNQPQHF. The chain combines TRBV6-2 or TRBV6-3 with TRBJ1-5; D unclear. Germline CDR1 and CDR2: MNHEY and SVGEGT. The CDR3 sequence is 15 residues long. The V and J ends lost 3 bases and 1 base respectively, with 10 bases between them.

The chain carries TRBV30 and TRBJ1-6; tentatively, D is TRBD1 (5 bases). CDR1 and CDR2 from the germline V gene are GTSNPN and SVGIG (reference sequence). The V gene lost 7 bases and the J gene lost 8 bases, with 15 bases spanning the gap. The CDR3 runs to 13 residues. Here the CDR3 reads CALGVLGDSPLHF. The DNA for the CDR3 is TGTGCCTTGGGGGTTTTGGGAGATTCACCCCTCCACTTT.

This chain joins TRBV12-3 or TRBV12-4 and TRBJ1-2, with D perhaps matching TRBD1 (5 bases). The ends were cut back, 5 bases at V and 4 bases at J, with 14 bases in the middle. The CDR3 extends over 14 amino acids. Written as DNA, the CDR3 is TGTGCCAGCAGTCCCTTGGACACCCTCTATGGCTACACCTTC. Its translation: CASSPLDTLYGYTF.

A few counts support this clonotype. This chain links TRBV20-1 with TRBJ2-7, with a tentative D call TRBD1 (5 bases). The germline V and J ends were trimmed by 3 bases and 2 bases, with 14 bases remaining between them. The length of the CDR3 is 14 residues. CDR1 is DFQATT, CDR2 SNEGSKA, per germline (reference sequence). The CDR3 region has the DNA TGCAGTGCTAGGCGAGCGCAGGGCCCCTACGAGCAGTACTTC. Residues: CSARRAQGPYEQYF.